The 15 T cell receptor beta chains listed next were all sequenced from one sample in a study of T cells after yellow fever vaccination. TCRdb itself ran the 5' RACE reads through MiXCR, one entry per CDR3 protein. The sample shows around 300,000 distinct CDR3 sequences, roughly 13% of them seen only once. The sequences come from CD4+ T cells sorted from PBMCs, collected 45 days after the yellow fever booster vaccination. These receptors originate from a man under 40 who received the YFV17D yellow fever vaccine.

This clonotype showed up just once. The V gene is TRBV6-2 or TRBV6-3, the J gene TRBJ2-7, with D perhaps given as TRBD1 or TRBD2 (5 bases each). V was shortened by 5 bases and J by 2 bases, with 19 bases between the two germline ends. The CDR3 is 16 amino acids. CDR1 and CDR2 from the germline V gene are MNHEY and SVGEGT. The CDR3 coding sequence is TGTGCCAGCAGTCATGAGTACCGGGACCTAACCTACGAGCAGTACTTC. As protein: CASSHEYRDLTYEQYF.

A few counts support this clonotype. This rearrangement joins TRBV5-1 to TRBJ2-2; TRBD2 is a possible D gene (5 bases). The CDR3 is made up of 15 amino acids. Germline V gives CDR1 SGHRS, CDR2 YFSETQ. Trimming took 1 base from V and 3 from J, leaving 10 bases between them. Here the CDR3 DNA reads TGCGCCAGCAGCTTGTTGACCGGGGACACCGGGGAGCTGTTTTTT. Translation gives CASSLLTGDTGELFF.

This clonotype occurred many times. The chain recombines TRBV5-1 with TRBJ2-1; D is possibly TRBD2 (5 bases). This CDR3 has 13 residues. Per the germline V gene, CDR1 is SGHRS and CDR2 is YFSETQ. Trimming removed 3 bases at V and 6 bases at J, with 10 bases between. The CDR3 here is CASSSPGSNEQFF. The CDR3 DNA reads TGCGCCAGCAGCTCCCCGGGGAGCAATGAGCAGTTCTTC.

The genes are TRBV5-1 and TRBJ2-3; D is unresolved. The CDR3 is 14 amino acids. Germline assignment: CDR1 SGHRS and CDR2 YFSETQ. Trimming removed 6 bases at V and 5 bases at J, with 16 bases between. The CDR3 DNA is TGCGCCAGCATTCCGGGTTCCATTGGAGATACGCAGTATTTT. Amino acids: CASIPGSIGDTQYF.

This clonotype was picked up a small number of times. The rearrangement links TRBV20-1 to TRBJ2-5; 11 bases fit TRBD2. Looked up from germline, CDR1 is DFQATT and CDR2 is SNEGSKA (reference sequence). The CDR3 consists of 15 residues. V lost 0 bases and J lost 4; bases outside the gene matches: 4. CDR3 coding DNA: TGCAGTGCTAGAGATAGCGGGAGGGCCGGAGAGACCCAGTACTTC. It specifies CSARDSGRAGETQYF.

The chain has TRBV5-1 and TRBJ1-4, with 8 bases that match TRBD1. This CDR3 comprises 14 residues. CDR1 and CDR2 (germline): SGHRS, YFSETQ. J was trimmed by 10 bases and V by 1 base; bases with no gene match: 6. This CDR3 reads CASSLTPGGGKLFF. CDR3 DNA: TGCGCCAGCAGCTTGACGCCAGGGGGCGGAAAACTGTTTTTT.

This clonotype has just a few counts. The genes are TRBV20-1 and TRBJ2-1; D may be TRBD2 (5 bases). Germline CDR1 and CDR2: DFQATT and SNEGSKA (reference sequence). With 3 bases removed from V and 4 bases from J, the gap between germline ends came to 16 bases. CDR3 length: 15 amino acids. CDR3 sequence (DNA): TGCAGTGCTAGGGGAGCGAATTCCCCTTACAATGAGCAGTTCTTC. Translation gives CSARGANSPYNEQFF.

This clonotype was seen a handful of times. The chain employs TRBV25-1 and TRBJ1-6, with D unclear. The CDR3 runs to 13 residues. Looked up from germline, CDR1 is MGHDK and CDR2 is SYGVNS. V lost 1 base, J lost 9 bases, and 7 bases lay in between. The CDR3 spells CASSELAGSPLHF. The DNA of the CDR3 is TGTGCCAGCAGTGAATTGGCGGGTTCACCCCTCCACTTT.

This clonotype was seen more than once but under ten times. The J gene is TRBJ2-1, the V gene TRBV4-3, with 7 bases aligning to TRBD2. The CDR3 spans 15 residues. The ends lost 0 bases at V and 5 bases at J; junction bases unmatched: 4. Looked up from germline, CDR1 is LGHNA and CDR2 is YSLEER. CDR3 loop: CASSQDWTRNNEQFF. The CDR3 DNA follows: TGCGCCAGCAGCCAAGACTGGACTAGGAACAATGAGCAGTTCTTC.

Remarks on this clonotype: One end of the junction varies from germline; a read error may be responsible. This CDR3 reads CSAPPQNEHFF. DNA for the CDR3: TGCAGTGCCCCACCACAGAATGAGCACTTCTTC. The chain recombines TRBV20-1 with TRBJ2-1; D uncertain. CDR3 length equals 11 residues. Per the germline V gene, CDR1 is DFQATT and CDR2 is SNEGSKA (reference sequence).

This clonotype has more than one count but fewer than ten. The rearrangement uses TRBV7-2 and TRBJ1-2; D is possibly TRBD1 (5 bases). There are 14 residues in the CDR3. Trimming took off 5 bases at V and 2 bases at J, with 12 bases between the two ends. Germline assignment: CDR1 SGHTA and CDR2 FQGNSA. The CDR3 spells CASSKDNANYGYTF. CDR3 sequence (DNA): TGTGCCAGCAGCAAGGACAATGCCAACTATGGCTACACCTTC.

Of note for this clonotype: It may be a read error: a sequence one base away is much more abundant. This chain joins TRBV29-1 and TRBJ2-7; 9 bases fit TRBD2. Germline V gives CDR1 SQVTM, CDR2 ANQGSEA. This CDR3 has 12 amino acids. Unmatched junction bases numbered 3, after V lost 7 bases and J lost 2 bases. The CDR3 reads CSGTSVTYEQYF. CDR3 nucleotide sequence: TGCAGCGGGACTAGCGTAACCTACGAGCAGTACTTC.

A few counts support this clonotype. The V and J genes are TRBV20-1 and TRBJ2-3, with 9 bases that match TRBD2. The CDR3 is made up of 14 amino acids. The germline CDR1 and CDR2 sequences are DFQATT and SNEGSKA (reference sequence). V lost 6 bases and J lost 4; bases outside the gene matches: 8. CDR3 in amino acids: CSAPPRLAADTQYF. The CDR3 nucleotides read TGCAGTGCCCCTCCCCGACTAGCGGCAGATACGCAGTATTTT.

The CDR3 region has the DNA TGTGCCAGCAGTACTACTGGGGCCAACGTCCTGACTTTC. It specifies CASSTTGANVLTF. The V gene is TRBV12-3 or TRBV12-4, the J gene TRBJ2-6; D is unresolved. This CDR3 is 13 amino acids long. Trimming took 5 bases from V and 2 from J, leaving 4 bases between them.

There are a few counts of this clonotype. As DNA, the CDR3 is TGTGCCAGCAGCTTTGAGGGGGCCGGAACAGCTTTCTTT. It specifies CASSFEGAGTAFF. The chain combines TRBV5-6 with TRBJ1-1; 7 nucleotides agree with TRBD1. CDR1 and CDR2 from the germline V gene are SGHDT and YYEEEE. The junction had 8 bases not matched to a gene; V was cut back by 2 bases and J by 10 bases. The CDR3 is 13 amino acids.